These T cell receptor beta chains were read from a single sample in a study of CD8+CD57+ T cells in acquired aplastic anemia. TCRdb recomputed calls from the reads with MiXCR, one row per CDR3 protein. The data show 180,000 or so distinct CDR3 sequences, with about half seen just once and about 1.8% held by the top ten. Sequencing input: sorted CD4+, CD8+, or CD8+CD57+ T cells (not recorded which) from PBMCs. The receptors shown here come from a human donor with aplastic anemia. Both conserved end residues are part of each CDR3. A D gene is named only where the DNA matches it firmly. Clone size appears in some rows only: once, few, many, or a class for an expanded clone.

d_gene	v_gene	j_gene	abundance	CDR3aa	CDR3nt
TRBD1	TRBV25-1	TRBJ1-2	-	CASSGTGPGVTGYTF	TGTGCCAGCAGTGGGACAGGACCAGGGGTAACTGGCTACACCTTC
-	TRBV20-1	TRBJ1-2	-	CSARDATNYGYTF	TGCAGTGCTAGAGACGCCACGAACTATGGCTACACCTTC
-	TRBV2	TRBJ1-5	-	CASSRDTYQPQHF	TGTGCCAGCAGCCGGGACACCTATCAGCCCCAGCATTTT
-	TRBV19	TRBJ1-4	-	CASSPYRNEKLFF	TGTGCCAGTAGTCCCTACCGTAATGAAAAACTGTTTTTT
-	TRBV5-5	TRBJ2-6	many	CASSLSGANVLTF	TGTGCCAGCAGCTTGTCCGGGGCCAACGTCCTGACTTTC
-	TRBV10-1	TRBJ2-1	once	CASSRGIPYNEQFF	TGCGCCAGCAGCCGCGGGATACCCTACAATGAGCAGTTCTTC
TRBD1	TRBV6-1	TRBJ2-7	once	CASSDPGTGGGKQYF	TGTGCCAGCAGTGATCCCGGGACAGGGGGCGGCAAGCAGTACTTC
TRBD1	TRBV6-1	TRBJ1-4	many	CASRHRDRVTNEKLFF	TGTGCCAGCAGACACCGGGACAGGGTAACTAATGAAAAACTGTTTTTT
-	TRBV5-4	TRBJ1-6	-	CASSLLAGTPLHF	TGTGCCAGCAGCTTGCTGGCGGGTACACCCCTCCACTTT
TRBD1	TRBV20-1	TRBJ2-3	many	CSVNTGGGADTQYF	TGCAGTGTCAACACAGGGGGCGGTGCAGATACGCAGTATTTT
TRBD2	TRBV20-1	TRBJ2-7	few	CSARDRTSGSSYEQYF	TGCAGTGCTAGAGATCGTACTAGCGGGAGCTCCTACGAGCAGTACTTC
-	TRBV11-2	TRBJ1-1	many	CASSPWSLGRSNTEAFF	TGTGCCAGCAGCCCTTGGAGCCTGGGTAGGTCGAACACTGAAGCTTTCTTT
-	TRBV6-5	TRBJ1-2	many	CASSYGRNYGYTF	TGTGCCAGCAGTTACGGCAGGAACTATGGCTACACCTTC
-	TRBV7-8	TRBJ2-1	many	CASITTGNEQFF	TGTGCCAGCATCACCACGGGCAATGAGCAGTTCTTC
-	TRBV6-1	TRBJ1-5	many	CASGARQSLPQHF	TGTGCCAGCGGCGCCCGACAGTCACTGCCCCAGCATTTT
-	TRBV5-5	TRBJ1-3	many	CASSFGGLGNTIYF	TGTGCCAGCAGCTTCGGGGGGTTAGGAAACACCATATATTTT
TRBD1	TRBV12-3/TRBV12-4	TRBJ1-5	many	CASREQGSNQPQHF	TGTGCCAGCAGGGAACAGGGGAGCAATCAGCCCCAGCATTTT
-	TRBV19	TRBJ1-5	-	CASSSDQRLYSNQPQHF	TGTGCCAGTAGTTCCGACCAACGATTGTATAGCAATCAGCCCCAGCATTTT
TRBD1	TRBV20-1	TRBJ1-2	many	CSARAGTGAINYGYTF	TGCAGTGCTAGAGCCGGGACAGGGGCTATAAACTATGGCTACACCTTC
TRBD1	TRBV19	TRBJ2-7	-	CASSMGDRGYEQYF	TGTGCCAGTAGTATGGGGGACAGGGGGTACGAGCAGTACTTC
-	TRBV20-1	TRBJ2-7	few	CSARGASSYEQYF	TGCAGTGCTAGGGGGGCGAGCTCCTACGAGCAGTACTTC
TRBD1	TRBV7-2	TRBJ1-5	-	CASSLTGGSNQPQHF	TGTGCCAGCAGCTTGACAGGGGGAAGCAATCAGCCCCAGCATTTT
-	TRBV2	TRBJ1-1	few	CASTELQGSVTEAFF	TGTGCCAGCACTGAGCTACAGGGTTCGGTCACTGAAGCTTTCTTT
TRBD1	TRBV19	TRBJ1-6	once	CASRGTGFGNSPLHF	TGTGCCAGTAGGGGGACAGGGTTCGGGAATTCACCCCTCCACTTT
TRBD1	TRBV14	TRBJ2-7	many	CASSRGQGKYEQYF	TGTGCCAGCAGCCGGGGACAGGGGAAGTACGAGCAGTACTTC
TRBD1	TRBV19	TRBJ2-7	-	CASSSRDRAAEQYF	TGTGCCAGTAGTAGCCGGGACAGGGCTGCCGAGCAGTACTTC
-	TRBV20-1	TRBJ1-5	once	CSAADSHSNQPQHF	TGCAGTGCTGCGGACAGTCATAGCAATCAGCCCCAGCATTTT
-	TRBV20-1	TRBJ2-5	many	CSVTEGGQYF	TGCAGTGTCACCGAGGGGGGCCAGTACTTC
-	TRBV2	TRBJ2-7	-	CASSLDSSGRYEQYF	TGTGCCAGCAGCTTGGATAGTAGCGGCCGCTACGAGCAGTACTTC
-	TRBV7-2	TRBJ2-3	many	CASSPGIKADTQYF	TGTGCCAGCAGCCCCGGGATAAAAGCGGATACGCAGTATTTT
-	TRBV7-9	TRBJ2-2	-	CASSFRGTGELFF	TGTGCCAGCAGTTTTCGGGGCACCGGGGAGCTGTTTTTT
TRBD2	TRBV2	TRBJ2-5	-	CASSWTSGKKYF	TGTGCCAGCAGTTGGACTAGCGGGAAGAAGTACTTC
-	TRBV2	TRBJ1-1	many	CASSSDRSEAFF	TGTGCCAGCAGTTCCGACAGGTCTGAAGCTTTCTTT
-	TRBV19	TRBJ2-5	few	CASSPRGGVETQYF	TGTGCCAGTAGTCCTCGAGGAGGGGTTGAGACCCAGTACTTC
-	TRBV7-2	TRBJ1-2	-	CASSFGTSGYGYTF	TGTGCCAGCAGCTTTGGGACATCGGGCTATGGCTACACCTTC
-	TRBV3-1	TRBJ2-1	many	CASSQDPRDEQFF	TGTGCCAGCAGCCAAGATCCGCGGGACGAGCAGTTCTTC
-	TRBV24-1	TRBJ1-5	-	CATSEGTGLSNQPQHF	TGTGCCACCAGTGAAGGTACAGGTCTCAGCAATCAGCCCCAGCATTTT
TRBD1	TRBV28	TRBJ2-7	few	CASSVDRVSYEQYF	TGTGCCAGCAGCGTAGACAGGGTCTCCTACGAGCAGTACTTC
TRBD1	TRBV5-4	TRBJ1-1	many	CASSLAGTVSMNTEAFF	TGTGCCAGCAGCTTGGCCGGGACAGTTTCTATGAACACTGAAGCTTTCTTT
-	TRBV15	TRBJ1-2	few	CATSRALDTQTPGYTF	TGTGCCACCAGCAGGGCTCTGGACACCCAAACCCCAGGCTACACCTTC
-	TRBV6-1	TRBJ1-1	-	CASSEGTENTEAFF	TGTGCCAGCAGTGAAGGTACGGAAAACACTGAAGCTTTCTTT
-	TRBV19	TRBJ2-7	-	CASSIRGGGPYEQYF	TGTGCCAGTAGTATAAGGGGAGGGGGACCCTACGAGCAGTACTTC
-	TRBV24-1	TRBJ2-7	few	CATSGGYEQYF	TGTGCCACCAGTGGAGGGTACGAGCAGTACTTC
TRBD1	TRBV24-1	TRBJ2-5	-	CATSDLGTGEETQYF	TGTGCCACCAGTGATTTAGGGACAGGGGAAGAGACCCAGTACTTC
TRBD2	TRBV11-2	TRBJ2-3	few	CASSLVTSGSTDTQYF	TGTGCCAGCAGCTTAGTGACTAGCGGGAGCACAGATACGCAGTATTTT
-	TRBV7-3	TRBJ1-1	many	CASRQTGNTEAFF	TGTGCCAGCAGACAAACAGGGAACACTGAAGCTTTCTTT
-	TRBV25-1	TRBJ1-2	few	CASSEIEDSLYGYTF	TGTGCCAGCAGTGAGATAGAAGACAGTCTCTATGGCTACACCTTC
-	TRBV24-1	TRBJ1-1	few	CATSVPGSTEAFF	TGTGCCACCAGTGTCCCAGGGAGCACTGAAGCTTTCTTT
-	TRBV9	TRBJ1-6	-	CASSPGTSPLHF	TGTGCCAGCAGCCCCGGTACTTCACCCCTCCACTTT
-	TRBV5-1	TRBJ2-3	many	CASSAGFTDTQYF	TGCGCCAGCAGCGCCGGGTTCACAGATACGCAGTATTTT
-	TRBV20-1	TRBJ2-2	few	CSAQGRTGELFF	TGCAGTGCTCAAGGGCGCACCGGGGAGCTGTTTTTT
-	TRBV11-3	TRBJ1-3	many	CASSLESGTPHLSGNTIYF	TGTGCCAGCAGCTTAGAGTCCGGGACGCCTCACCTCTCTGGAAACACCATATATTTT